The 20 T cell receptor beta chains below were found in one sample sequenced in a study of cytomegalovirus exposure and HLA in healthy donors (dated by TCRdb to about 2017). The library was built by means of the immunoSEQ multiplex PCR assay. For the multiplex PCR, a mixture combining 60 forward primers for TCR Vbeta segments and 13 reverse primers for TCR Jbeta segments was used. The table was pulled from immuneACCESS by TCRdb, which kept in-frame rearrangements only. Such tables lose some clones; where checked, under half of the loss comes from unresolved V genes, and the rest has no known cause. This sample gives 85,000 to 120,000 clones in total; roughly 70% of them show up just once. The biggest ten clones account for roughly 2.9% of the sample. Sequencing was carried out using PBMCs. The receptors originated from a male donor in good health and CMV-seropositive.

The rearrangement joins TRBV5-4 to TRBJ2-1, with 8 bases aligning to TRBD2. The V segment lost 0 bases and the J segment 8 bases; nucleotides outside the gene matches: 7. The CDR3 is made up of 15 amino acids. CDR1 is SGHNT, CDR2 YYREEE, per germline (reference sequence). The CDR3 here is CASSLEAGGPDEQFF. In DNA, the CDR3 is TGTGCCAGCAGCTTGGAGGCGGGGGGCCCTGATGAGCAGTTCTTC. Full variable domain (rest looked up from reference TRBV5-4 and TRBJ2-1): ETGVTQSPTHLIKTRGQQVTLRCSSQSGHNTVSWYQQALGQGPQFIFQYYREEENGRGNFPPRFSGLQFPNYSSELNVNALELDDSALYLCASSLEAGGPDEQFFGPGTRLTVL.

The chain uses TRBV4-3 and TRBJ1-4, with TRBD1 matching over 9 bases. Unmatched junction bases numbered 8, after V lost 0 bases and J lost 6 bases. Germline CDR1 reads LGHNA; CDR2 reads YSLEER. This CDR3 is built from 17 residues. The chain's CDR3 is CASSQDRDRAIYEKLFF. CDR3 sequence (DNA): TGCGCCAGCAGCCAAGACCGGGACAGGGCCATCTATGAAAAACTGTTTTTT.

The rearrangement uses TRBV5-1 and TRBJ2-1, with 8 nucleotides matching TRBD1. The ends lost 3 bases at V and 5 bases at J; junction bases unmatched: 1. The CDR3 consists of 13 residues. Germline CDR1 SGHRS, CDR2 YFSETQ. Written as DNA, the CDR3 is TGCGCCAGCAGCTGGGGACAGGACAATGAGCAGTTCTTC. Translated: CASSWGQDNEQFF. Supplemented by reference TRBV5-1 and TRBJ2-1, the full variable domain reads KAGVTQTPRYLIKTRGQQVTLSCSPISGHRSVSWYQQTPGQGLQFLFEYFSETQRNKGNFPGRFSGRQFSNSRSEMNVSTLELGDSALYLCASSWGQDNEQFFGPGTRLTVL.

J is TRBJ2-6 and V is TRBV5-4, with 8 nucleotides matching TRBD2. The junction had 1 base not matched to a gene; V was cut back by 4 bases and J by 1 base. From germline, CDR1 is SGHNT and CDR2 YYREEE (reference sequence). CDR3 length: 15 residues. CDR3 residues: CASSPGGSGANVLTF. CDR3 bases: TGTGCCAGCAGCCCGGGAGGGTCTGGGGCCAACGTCCTGACTTTC.

This clone was seen only a few times. The V gene is TRBV4-1, the J gene TRBJ1-3; a possible D gene is TRBD1 (5 bases). The CDR3 runs to 15 residues. Germline V gene sequence: CDR1 MGHRA, CDR2 YSYEKL. Trimming removed 4 bases at V and 0 bases at J, with 10 bases between. The CDR3 loop is CASSPRGGSGNTIYF. CDR3 DNA sequence: TGCGCCAGCAGCCCGCGCGGGGGCTCTGGAAACACCATATATTTT.

This chain uses TRBV5-4 with TRBJ2-7, with 8 bases identical to TRBD2. The J segment lost 2 bases and the V segment lost 4 bases, leaving 11 bases of the junction unmatched. CDR1 is SGHNT, CDR2 YYREEE, per germline (reference sequence). This CDR3 is built from 16 residues. CDR3 bases: TGTGCCAGCAGCCGGGAGCGGGGGCAGAGTCCCTACGAGCAGTACTTC. It yields the protein CASSRERGQSPYEQYF.

The V gene is TRBV6-1, the J gene TRBJ2-7; TRBD2 matches at 7 bases. Germline CDR1 reads MNHNS; CDR2 reads SASEGT. The CDR3 spans 13 residues. J gave up 7 bases and V 7 bases, and 10 bases lay outside the gene matches. CDR3 sequence: CASILGGGGEQYF. CDR3 coding DNA: TGTGCCAGCATCCTTGGCGGGGGTGGTGAGCAGTACTTC.

This clone was counted only a few times. J is TRBJ1-4 and V is TRBV5-1; 10 bases are a match to TRBD1. Germline V CDR1 and CDR2: SGHRS, YFSETQ. This CDR3 region has 18 residues. The trim removed 4 bases at V and 0 bases at J, leaving 9 bases unmatched. In nucleotides, the CDR3 is TGCGCCAGCAGCCGACAAGGACAGGGGGATACAACTAATGAAAAACTGTTTTTT. Its protein product is CASSRQGQGDTTNEKLFF.

This chain uses TRBV6-6 with TRBJ2-5; possibly TRBD2 for D (5 bases). The V and J ends lost 2 bases and 6 bases respectively, with 13 bases between them. Germline CDR1 and CDR2: MNHNY and SVGAGI (reference sequence). The CDR3 length is 14 residues. The CDR3 region has the DNA TGTGCCAGCAGTTACCGCAGCGGTGAAAAGACCCAGTACTTC. This gives the protein CASSYRSGEKTQYF.

V and J are TRBV10-1 and TRBJ1-1; 10 bases align to TRBD1. In germline, CDR1 is WNHNN, CDR2 SYGVQD (reference sequence). With V trimmed by 2 bases and J by 6 bases, 3 bases remained unmatched. This CDR3 contains 14 residues. Here the CDR3 DNA reads TGCGCCAGCAGTGAGAGGGACAGGGGCTCTGAAGCTTTCTTT. It encodes CASSERDRGSEAFF.

This rearrangement joins TRBV20-1 to TRBJ2-7, with no clear D. V lost 3 bases and J lost 6, with 6 bases in between. This CDR3 spans 10 amino acids. Germline V CDR1 and CDR2: DFQATT, SNEGSKA (reference sequence). CDR3 nucleotides: TGCAGTGCTAGTCTGGCCGAGCAGTACTTC. Residues: CSASLAEQYF.

V is TRBV28 and J is TRBJ1-6, with TRBD1 identical over 10 bases. Looked up from germline, CDR1 is MDHEN and CDR2 is SYDVKM. Unmatched junction bases numbered 4, after V lost 4 bases and J lost 10 bases. The CDR3 length is 14 residues. The chain's CDR3 is CASSWGTGVSPLHF. The CDR3 DNA reads TGTGCCAGCAGTTGGGGGACAGGGGTGTCACCCCTCCACTTT.

The genes are TRBV5-1 and TRBJ2-3; 13 bases line up with TRBD2. The CDR3 consists of 16 residues. The V and J ends lost 5 bases and 3 bases, in that order; junction bases with no gene match: 6. Germline lookup yields CDR1 SGHRS and CDR2 YFSETQ. In nucleotides, the CDR3 is TGCGCCAGCAGAGGGACTAGCGGGGTGATGACAGATACGCAGTATTTT. It is translated as CASRGTSGVMTDTQYF.

The chain joins TRBV4-1 to TRBJ2-2; TRBD1 matches at 7 bases. Germline CDR1 reads MGHRA; CDR2 reads YSYEKL. V shed 1 base, J shed 2 bases, and the junction held 10 bases outside the gene matches. This CDR3 spans 18 amino acids. CDR3 DNA: TGCGCCAGCAGCCAAGCTGAATACAGGGGCGGAAACACCGGGGAGCTGTTTTTT. Amino acid sequence: CASSQAEYRGGNTGELFF.

This chain joins TRBV6-6 and TRBJ2-5, with 8 bases that match TRBD1. Germline CDR1 and CDR2: MNHNY and SVGAGI (reference sequence). The CDR3 length is 15 residues. V lost 8 bases and J lost 1; bases outside the gene matches: 9. CDR3 in DNA: TGTGCCAGCGGACGGACAGGGACGAGCCAAGAGACCCAGTACTTC. This translates into CASGRTGTSQETQYF.

The chain recombines TRBV27 with TRBJ1-1; possible D gene TRBD1, 6 bases. V was cut by 3 bases and J by 7 bases, with 9 bases left in between. The CDR3 covers 12 residues. From germline, CDR1 is MNHEY and CDR2 SMNVEV (reference sequence). CDR3 nucleotide sequence: TGTGCCAGCAGTTTGACAGGTTATGAAGCTTTCTTT. This sequence encodes CASSLTGYEAFF.

The chain couples TRBV6-5 to TRBJ2-5; 13 bases align to TRBD2. The CDR3 totals 15 residues. The J segment lost 3 bases and the V segment lost 7 bases, leaving 5 bases of the junction unmatched. Germline CDR1 and CDR2: MNHEY and SVGAGI. The CDR3 loop is CASTQTSGRKETQYF. The CDR3 region has the DNA TGTGCCAGCACCCAGACTAGCGGGAGGAAAGAGACCCAGTACTTC.

This chain links TRBV4-3 with TRBJ2-2; 13 bases agree with TRBD2. V trimming: 0 bases; J trimming: 1 base; junction bases outside the gene matches: 14. This CDR3 is built from 22 residues. Per germline, CDR1 LGHNA and CDR2 YSLEER. The CDR3 protein is CASSQDERRRTSGRLNTGELFF. For the CDR3, the DNA is TGCGCCAGCAGCCAAGATGAGAGGCGTAGGACTAGCGGGAGACTGAACACCGGGGAGCTGTTTTTT.

The rearrangement links TRBV11-2 to TRBJ1-2; 8 bases fit TRBD1. This CDR3 comprises 15 residues. Germline assignment: CDR1 SGHAT and CDR2 FQNNGV. Germline trimming cut 3 bases from V and 7 bases from J; bases unmatched to any gene: 10. DNA for the CDR3: TGTGCCAGCAGCTTCTTACAGGGGGTGGGAGGTGGCTACACCTTC. This encodes CASSFLQGVGGGYTF. The whole variable domain, remainder taken from reference TRBV11-2 and TRBJ1-2, is EAGVAQSPRYKIIEKRQSVAFWCNPISGHATLYWYQQILGQGPKLLIQFQNNGVVDDSQLPKDRFSAERLKGVDSTLKIQPAKLEDSAVYLCASSFLQGVGGGYTFGSGTRLTVV.

V gene TRBV15 combines with J gene TRBJ2-7; 9 bases fit TRBD1. Per germline, CDR1 LNHNV and CDR2 YYDKDF (reference sequence). The J segment lost 9 bases and the V segment lost 0 bases, leaving 9 bases of the junction unmatched. CDR3 length: 15 residues. The CDR3 nucleotides are TGTGCCACCAGCAGAGATAAGGGACAGGGCCGACGGCAGTACTTC. Residues: CATSRDKGQGRRQYF.